The present TCR beta chain was sequenced within a study of T cell responses to AZD1222 COVID-19 vaccine. In the study overall: Doses given second, at about 4 or about 12 weeks, were pooled.

Study-wide findings and caveats: Clonal diversity was possibly underestimated, and the donors were mostly white British, with more females. Seropositive AZD1222 recipients at baseline numbered only 6 or 7. In all cases, repertoires were sampled only after the peak T cell response.

Profiled with immunoSEQ multiplex PCR; TCRdb holds only in-frame clones, not every one. Found here are 94,000 or so clones, roughly 90% of them singletons; the top ten hold 20% to 30%. J lost 5 bases, V lost 5 bases, and 13 bases had no gene match. CDR3 size: 16 residues. The germline CDR1 and CDR2 sequences are MNHEY and SMNVEV (reference sequence). This clone was picked up a small number of times. The antigen is unknown. This chain uses TRBV27 with TRBJ1-2, with 8 nucleotides matching TRBD1. Specimen: peripheral blood, collected on day 0 of AZD1222 vaccination. The source is an adult in good health. The CDR3 spells CASSKSGGQGGYGYTF. CDR3 nucleotides: TGTGCCAGCAGTAAGAGCGGTGGACAGGGAGGTTATGGCTACACCTTC.